Following are 19 T cell receptor beta chains from one sample sequenced in a study of blood T cell repertoires in COVID-19. Generated by immunoSEQ multiplex PCR, the TCRdb table keeps only in-frame clones and is missing some. The top ten hold less than 10% of the sample, which has 270,000 or so clones, approximately 84% seen once. Sequencing was done on a sample of peripheral blood. The receptors stem from a human donor in a cohort sampled during active COVID-19.

CDR3: CASSYTSGQYTGELFF. The CDR3 region has the DNA TGTGCCAGCAGTTACACTAGCGGGCAGTACACCGGGGAGCTGTTTTTT. The chain employs TRBV6-5 and TRBJ2-2; 9 nucleotides line up with TRBD2. The CDR3 is 16 residues long. CDR1 is MNHEY, CDR2 SVGAGI, per germline. V was pared by 2 bases and J by 3 bases, with 4 bases of the junction left unmatched.

The chain joins TRBV14 to TRBJ2-3; TRBD2 aligns across 7 bases. Germline loops: CDR1 SGHDN, CDR2 FVKESK. V lost 1 base, J lost 8 bases, and 6 bases stayed unmatched. The CDR3 loop spans 14 amino acids. The CDR3 nucleotides are TGTGCCAGCAGCCAAGCGGGAGGTTCGGGTACGCAGTATTTT. Amino acid sequence: CASSQAGGSGTQYF.

This chain links TRBV6-5 with TRBJ2-7, with D maybe TRBD2 (6 bases). Trimming left V 5 bases short and J 1 base short, with 9 bases between. This CDR3 is built from 13 residues. Germline values: CDR1 MNHEY, CDR2 SVGAGI. CDR3 sequence reads: CASSPGDSYEQYF. In DNA form, the CDR3 reads TGTGCCAGCAGTCCGGGAGATTCCTACGAGCAGTACTTC.

CDR3 in DNA: TGTGCCACCAGTGACGCCGGGACAGTCTATGGCTACACCTTC. Translated: CATSDAGTVYGYTF. The chain employs TRBV24-1 and TRBJ1-2; 7 bases agree with TRBD1. The CDR3 consists of 14 residues. V lost 4 bases and J lost 4; bases outside the gene matches: 5. Germline lookup yields CDR1 KGHDR and CDR2 SFDVKD.

The chain combines TRBV2 with TRBJ2-1, with TRBD2 identical over 12 bases. This CDR3 contains 15 residues. CDR1 is SNHLY and CDR2 is FYNNEI in the germline V gene. Unmatched junction bases numbered 4, after V lost 6 bases and J lost 4 bases. CDR3 region: CASSGLAGGYNEQFF. The CDR3 nucleotides read TGTGCCAGCAGCGGGCTAGCGGGAGGGTACAATGAGCAGTTCTTC.

CDR3 DNA: TGTGCCAGTAGTATTGGAGGGCTAAGCTACGAGCAGTACTTC. It encodes CASSIGGLSYEQYF. The rearrangement uses TRBV19 and TRBJ2-7; a weak D match, TRBD2 (6 bases). The germline gives CDR1 LNHDA, CDR2 SQIVND (reference sequence). V gave up 3 bases and J gave up 3 bases, with 12 bases separating them. CDR3 length: 14 residues. The whole variable domain, remainder taken from reference TRBV19 and TRBJ2-7, is DGGITQSPKYLFRKEGQNVTLSCEQNLNHDAMYWYRQDPGQGLRLIYYSQIVNDFQKGDIAEGYSVSREKKESFPLTVTSAQKNPTAFYLCASSIGGLSYEQYFGPGTRLTVT.

The chain recombines TRBV9 with TRBJ2-3; 10 bases match TRBD2. The V segment lost 4 bases and the J segment 0 bases; nucleotides outside the gene matches: 5. The germline gives CDR1 SGDLS, CDR2 YYNGEE. There are 16 residues in the CDR3. The CDR3 protein is CASSFGGLASTDTQYF. Written as DNA, the CDR3 is TGTGCCAGCAGCTTTGGGGGACTAGCGAGCACAGATACGCAGTATTTT.

CDR3 sequence reads: CASSQGGTSGSREETQYF. The CDR3, as DNA: TGCGCCAGCAGCCAAGGAGGGACTAGCGGGAGCCGGGAAGAGACCCAGTACTTC. This chain uses TRBV4-1 with TRBJ2-5; 14 bases align to TRBD2. Trimming at V came to 1 base and at J to 3 bases, leaving 7 bases not matched to a gene. CDR1 is MGHRA and CDR2 is YSYEKL in the germline V gene. This CDR3 contains 18 residues.

This clone was seen a handful of times. This chain connects TRBV24-1 to TRBJ2-2; D unresolved. The CDR3 length is 15 residues. In germline, CDR1 is KGHDR, CDR2 SFDVKD. V lost 5 bases and J lost 1, with 10 bases in between. CDR3 coding DNA: TGTGCCACCAGTGCGGCAGGCCTGAACACCGGGGAGCTGTTTTTT. Translated: CATSAAGLNTGELFF.

The chain's CDR3 is CASSYLGLPTDTQYF. In DNA, the CDR3 is TGTGCCAGCAGTTATTTGGGGCTGCCCACAGATACGCAGTATTTT. This chain joins TRBV6-5 and TRBJ2-3, with a tentative D call TRBD1 (5 bases). The germline V gene encodes CDR1 MNHEY and CDR2 SVGAGI. The CDR3 is 15 residues long. Trimming left V 3 bases short and J 2 bases short, with 12 bases between.

The J gene is TRBJ2-7, the V gene TRBV5-6; 11 bases align to TRBD1. Per the germline V gene, CDR1 is SGHDT and CDR2 is YYEEEE. This CDR3 contains 15 residues. V lost 4 bases to trimming and J lost 1 base; unmatched junction nucleotides: 4. This CDR3 reads CASSRTGGRSYEQYF. The CDR3 DNA reads as TGTGCCAGCAGCCGGACAGGGGGCAGATCCTACGAGCAGTACTTC.

This rearrangement joins TRBV15 to TRBJ2-1; 7 nucleotides agree with TRBD2. Germline V gene sequence: CDR1 LNHNV, CDR2 YYDKDF (reference sequence). This CDR3 has 16 amino acids. J was trimmed by 2 bases and V by 3 bases; bases with no gene match: 7. The CDR3 here is CATSSGRLAAYNEQFF. CDR3 sequence (DNA): TGTGCCACCAGCAGCGGGAGGCTAGCGGCCTACAATGAGCAGTTCTTC.

The rearrangement uses TRBV5-4 and TRBJ1-4; D gene ambiguous. The V gene lost 7 bases and the J gene lost 8 bases, with 12 bases spanning the gap. The CDR3 consists of 12 residues. Germline V gene sequence: CDR1 SGHNT, CDR2 YYREEE (reference sequence). The CDR3 loop reads CASGNKEEKLFF. CDR3 DNA sequence: TGTGCCAGCGGAAATAAGGAGGAAAAACTGTTTTTT. The entire variable domain, with the rest obtained from reference TRBV5-4 and TRBJ1-4, is as follows: ETGVTQSPTHLIKTRGQQVTLRCSSQSGHNTVSWYQQALGQGPQFIFQYYREEENGRGNFPPRFSGLQFPNYSSELNVNALELDDSALYLCASGNKEEKLFFGSGTQLSVL.

The chain carries TRBV5-4 and TRBJ2-5, with 8 bases aligning to TRBD2. J was trimmed by 4 bases and V by 2 bases; bases with no gene match: 7. This CDR3 comprises 15 residues. CDR1 is SGHNT, CDR2 YYREEE, per germline (reference sequence). The CDR3 is CASSFGGAKGETQYF. The CDR3 DNA sequence: TGTGCCAGCAGCTTCGGGGGGGCCAAGGGAGAGACCCAGTACTTC.

This clone has more than one count but fewer than ten. The chain is built from TRBV7-2 and TRBJ2-3; 7 nucleotides agree with TRBD2. Germline values: CDR1 SGHTA, CDR2 FQGNSA. There are 16 residues in the CDR3. V was clipped by 2 bases and J by 4 bases; unmatched bases: 9. The CDR3 loop reads CASSLYGGRTADTQYF. CDR3 nucleotides: TGTGCCAGCAGCTTATATGGCGGGAGAACGGCAGATACGCAGTATTTT.

V gene TRBV19 combines with J gene TRBJ2-2; 10 bases map to TRBD2. The CDR3 has 15 residues. CDR1 and CDR2 (germline): LNHDA, SQIVND (reference sequence). After removal of 4 bases from V and 7 bases from J, the junction contained 6 bases not matched to a gene. As DNA, the CDR3 is TGTGCCAGTAGTACCGGTACTAGCGGGATCGGGGAGCTGTTTTTT. Translated, it gives CASSTGTSGIGELFF.

The chain combines TRBV28 with TRBJ1-4, with D perhaps matching TRBD1 (5 bases). CDR3 size: 12 residues. Germline V gene lookup returns CDR1 MDHEN and CDR2 SYDVKM. The ends were cut back, 6 bases at V and 8 bases at J, with 10 bases in the middle. The CDR3 reads CASRGGWEKLFF. For the CDR3, the DNA is TGTGCCAGCAGGGGGGGGTGGGAAAAACTGTTTTTT.

A few counts support this clone. V usage is TRBV5-1 and J usage is TRBJ2-2; 14 bases are a match to TRBD2. Germline V gives CDR1 SGHRS, CDR2 YFSETQ. V trimming: 0 bases; J trimming: 1 base; junction bases outside the gene matches: 2. The CDR3 totals 18 residues. As DNA, the CDR3 is TGCGCCAGCAGCTTGGGACTAGCGGGGGGGCGGAACACCGGGGAGCTGTTTTTT. Its translation: CASSLGLAGGRNTGELFF.

V usage is TRBV9 and J usage is TRBJ2-1, with 13 nucleotides matching TRBD2. Germline CDR1 and CDR2: SGDLS and YYNGEE. The CDR3 length is 16 residues. With V trimmed by 4 bases and J by 7 bases, 8 bases remained unmatched. For the CDR3, the DNA is TGTGCCAGCAGCACCTACGGGGGACTAGCGGGGAATGAGCAGTTCTTC. Its translation: CASSTYGGLAGNEQFF.